Presented here are 31 T cell receptor beta chains from one specimen sequenced in a study of a mutant IDH1 vaccine in newly diagnosed glioma. TCRdb keeps only in-frame clones here, not all; method: immunoSEQ multiplex PCR. The sample contains around 30,000 clones, 75% to 90% of which appear only once. The antigens of these receptors remain unknown. Time point specified: week 23, last vaccination. One vaccine dose held 300 ug of mutant IDH1 20-mer peptide and came with topical imiquimod. The sample was PBMCs, taken from a glioma patient whose treatment included an IDH1 peptide vaccine. The receptors were gathered from a woman in her late teens or twenties with glioma.

This clone was found a few times. This chain uses TRBV6-6 with TRBJ1-4; D call uncertain. The CDR3 extends over 16 amino acids. Deletions cut 5 bases from V and 0 bases from J, with 13 bases between. Germline lookup yields CDR1 MNHNY and CDR2 SVGAGI (reference sequence). The CDR3 DNA follows: TGTGCCAGCAGTAACCCCACAGACGCAACTAATGAAAAACTGTTTTTT. It encodes CASSNPTDATNEKLFF.

V and J are TRBV28 and TRBJ1-2, with 10 positions matching TRBD1. The CDR3 totals 13 residues. From germline, CDR1 is MDHEN and CDR2 SYDVKM. The V and J ends lost 5 bases and 8 bases, in that order; junction bases with no gene match: 5. The CDR3 sequence: CASSRDRGSGYTF. CDR3 coding DNA: TGTGCCAGCAGTAGGGACAGGGGCTCCGGCTACACCTTC.

V is TRBV28 and J is TRBJ1-5; D is unresolved. The V end was cut by 9 bases, the J end by 0 bases, with 12 bases between. Germline V gene data show CDR1 as MDHEN and CDR2 as SYDVKM. CDR3 size: 14 residues. The CDR3 nucleotides are TGTGCCAGTGGACGAGGCGATAGCAATCAGCCCCAGCATTTT. It is translated as CASGRGDSNQPQHF.

The chain employs TRBV4-1 and TRBJ1-1; a weak D match, TRBD1 (6 bases). The length of the CDR3 is 16 residues. Germline V gene sequence: CDR1 MGHRA, CDR2 YSYEKL. V lost 3 bases, J lost 0 bases, and 14 bases lay in between. CDR3 in DNA: TGCGCCAGCAGCCATGTTCTGGGGACAATGAACACTGAAGCTTTCTTT. Protein sequence: CASSHVLGTMNTEAFF.

This clone has a handful of counts. The CDR3 loop is CASSRNTGVSGTEAFF. In nucleotides, the CDR3 is TGTGCCAGTAGTCGTAACACAGGGGTTTCGGGGACTGAAGCTTTCTTT. The rearrangement joins TRBV19 to TRBJ1-1; 7 bases map to TRBD1. There are 16 residues in the CDR3. CDR1 and CDR2 from the germline V gene are LNHDA and SQIVND (reference sequence). The trim removed 5 bases at V and 5 bases at J, leaving 14 bases unmatched.

The table lists this clone with a few counts. The chain links TRBV7-9 to TRBJ1-5; D uncertain. V shed 0 bases and J shed 4 bases, with 7 bases lying between them. Germline CDR1 is SEHNR and CDR2 is FQNEAQ (reference sequence). The CDR3 runs to 14 residues. The CDR3 DNA sequence: TGTGCCAGCAGCTTAGCCGGGAGTAATCAGCCCCAGCATTTT. This gives the protein CASSLAGSNQPQHF.

This clone turned up a few times. The rearrangement joins TRBV30 to TRBJ2-6; unclear D gene. Trimming took off 4 bases at V and 0 bases at J, with 4 bases between the two ends. The CDR3 contains 13 residues. Germline assignment: CDR1 GTSNPN and CDR2 SVGIG (reference sequence). CDR3 nucleotide sequence: TGTGCCTGGAAGAGCTCTGGGGCCAACGTCCTGACTTTC. This gives the protein CAWKSSGANVLTF.

This clone was detected a few times. This rearrangement joins TRBV29-1 to TRBJ2-1; TRBD1 matches at 7 bases. This CDR3 spans 16 amino acids. Unmatched junction bases numbered 16, after V lost 3 bases and J lost 8 bases. CDR1 and CDR2 (germline): SQVTM, ANQGSEA. The CDR3 DNA sequence: TGCAGCGTTGAGGCACGACAGGGCAGGGGCATCTATGAGCAGTTCTTC. It specifies CSVEARQGRGIYEQFF.

This clone was detected only a few times. The chain joins TRBV9 to TRBJ2-2; 12 nucleotides line up with TRBD2. J gave up 3 bases and V 4 bases, and 4 bases lay outside the gene matches. The CDR3 consists of 16 residues. Germline V gene sequence: CDR1 SGDLS, CDR2 YYNGEE. CDR3 loop: CASSTRTSGDTGELFF. Here the CDR3 DNA reads TGTGCCAGCAGCACCAGGACTAGCGGGGACACCGGGGAGCTGTTTTTT.

The rearrangement joins TRBV5-4 to TRBJ2-7; 10 positions agree with TRBD2. Germline trimming cut 4 bases from V and 6 bases from J; bases unmatched to any gene: 10. This CDR3 is 15 amino acids long. Germline lookup yields CDR1 SGHNT and CDR2 YYREEE (reference sequence). Here the CDR3 DNA reads TGTGCCAGCAGCCTGATGGGACTAGCGTTGAGCGAGCAGTACTTC. Its translation is CASSLMGLALSEQYF.

The chain is built from TRBV27 and TRBJ1-2; 9 bases map to TRBD1. The CDR3 has 14 amino acids. In germline, CDR1 is MNHEY, CDR2 SMNVEV (reference sequence). V dropped 6 bases and J dropped 4; count of bases not matched to a gene: 6. The CDR3 spells CASRGQGGGYGYTF. DNA of the CDR3: TGTGCCAGCAGGGGACAGGGTGGAGGCTATGGCTACACCTTC.

The rearrangement links TRBV9 to TRBJ2-3; D is possibly TRBD1 (5 bases). There are 15 residues in the CDR3. CDR1 and CDR2 from the germline V gene are SGDLS and YYNGEE. Deletions cut 2 bases from V and 4 bases from J, with 14 bases between. The CDR3 protein is CASSVELWGADTQYF. Here the CDR3 DNA reads TGTGCCAGCAGCGTCGAGTTGTGGGGCGCAGATACGCAGTATTTT.

This clone was detected a few times. This rearrangement joins TRBV25-1 to TRBJ1-4; no definite D call. The V and J ends lost 2 bases and 4 bases respectively, with 5 bases between them. Per germline, CDR1 MGHDK and CDR2 SYGVNS. This CDR3 spans 13 amino acids. CDR3 DNA sequence: TGTGCCAGCAGTGAACAGATTAATGAAAAACTGTTTTTT. Translation gives CASSEQINEKLFF.

The chain carries TRBV19 and TRBJ2-2, with D possibly being TRBD2 (6 bases). The length of the CDR3 is 15 residues. V lost 9 bases, J lost 1 base, and 15 bases lay in between. The germline V gene encodes CDR1 LNHDA and CDR2 SQIVND (reference sequence). The CDR3: CASNNPGGNTGELFF. The CDR3, as DNA: TGTGCCAGCAACAATCCCGGGGGGAACACCGGGGAGCTGTTTTTT.

The chain couples TRBV5-6 to TRBJ1-2, with a possible D match to TRBD1 (6 bases). Per germline, CDR1 SGHDT and CDR2 YYEEEE. V dropped 4 bases and J dropped 1 base, with 20 bases sitting between them. The CDR3 length is 17 residues. The CDR3 DNA sequence: TGTGCCAGCAGCCCCAGGGGAGCGGGGCGGCTTAACTATGGCTACACCTTC. This translates into CASSPRGAGRLNYGYTF. Combining the CDR3 with reference TRBV5-6 and TRBJ1-2 gives the whole variable domain DAGVTQSPTHLIKTRGQQVTLRCSPKSGHDTVSWYQQALGQGPQFIFQYYEEEERQRGNFPDRFSGHQFPNYSSELNVNALLLGDSALYLCASSPRGAGRLNYGYTFGSGTRLTVV.

The J gene is TRBJ1-3, the V gene TRBV12-5; D remains ambiguous. V lost 3 bases and J 8 bases, leaving 8 bases between the germline ends. The CDR3 runs to 12 residues. CDR1 is LGHNT and CDR2 is FRNRAP in the germline V gene. CDR3 in amino acids: CASGLFDDTIYF. The CDR3 region has the DNA TGTGCTAGTGGTTTATTTGATGACACCATATATTTT.

The chain links TRBV4-3 to TRBJ2-7; D may match TRBD1 or TRBD2 (5 bases each). This CDR3 region has 13 residues. Trimming stripped 4 bases from V and 3 bases from J, with 10 bases between. Germline V gene lookup returns CDR1 LGHNA and CDR2 YSLEER. CDR3 amino acids: CASSRGSSYEQYF. CDR3 DNA sequence: TGCGCCAGCAGCCGGGGGTCTAGCTACGAGCAGTACTTC.

The V call is TRBV6-5, the J call TRBJ1-3; 7 bases agree with TRBD1. Germline V gives CDR1 MNHEY, CDR2 SVGAGI. V shed 5 bases and J 11 bases; nucleotides not matched to a gene: 9. This CDR3 spans 13 amino acids. CDR3 residues: CASSVTRDSAIYF. The CDR3 region has the DNA TGTGCCAGCAGTGTAACCAGGGACAGTGCCATATATTTT.

The chain employs TRBV29-1 and TRBJ1-1; no definite D call. From germline, CDR1 is SQVTM and CDR2 ANQGSEA. V gave up 0 bases and J gave up 5 bases, with 16 bases separating them. This CDR3 is built from 15 residues. The CDR3 is CSVEDKGGVRTEAFF. The CDR3 nucleotides read TGCAGCGTTGAAGATAAGGGTGGGGTGAGGACTGAAGCTTTCTTT.

V and J are TRBV7-9 and TRBJ2-7; TRBD1 might be the D (5 bases). The CDR3 is made up of 14 amino acids. Trimming left V 3 bases short and J 6 bases short, with 15 bases between. The germline V gene has CDR1 SEHNR and CDR2 FQNEAQ (reference sequence). CDR3 DNA sequence: TGTGCCAGCAGCTTCCCCGGGCAGGGTGGCGAGCAGTACTTC. Translated: CASSFPGQGGEQYF.

J is TRBJ1-2 and V is TRBV6-1; 8 nucleotides match TRBD1. The germline V gene encodes CDR1 MNHNS and CDR2 SASEGT. This CDR3 has 15 residues. The J segment lost 5 bases and the V segment lost 2 bases, leaving 7 bases of the junction unmatched. CDR3 region: CASSEFAGGGYGYTF. The CDR3 DNA sequence: TGTGCCAGCAGTGAATTTGCAGGGGGCGGATATGGCTACACCTTC.

The CDR3 protein is CASSRVTNEKLFF. CDR3 DNA: TGTGCCAGCAGTAGGGTAACTAATGAAAAACTGTTTTTT. The V gene is TRBV6-1, the J gene TRBJ1-4, with D unresolved. The CDR3 spans 13 residues. CDR1 is MNHNS, CDR2 SASEGT, per germline. Trimming pared 5 bases from V and 1 base from J, leaving 5 bases between.

J is TRBJ2-5 and V is TRBV5-6, with TRBD2 as a possible D gene (5 bases). V was trimmed by 1 base and J by 4 bases, leaving 8 bases between them. The CDR3 length is 13 residues. CDR1 and CDR2 (germline): SGHDT, YYEEEE. CDR3 in amino acids: CASSLPGGETQYF. The DNA for the CDR3 is TGTGCCAGCAGCTTGCCCGGAGGAGAGACCCAGTACTTC.

This clone has a single count. The chain recombines TRBV30 with TRBJ1-4; 7 nucleotides line up with TRBD1. J lost 3 bases, V lost 6 bases, and 4 bases had no gene match. CDR1 GTSNPN and CDR2 SVGIG come from the germline V gene (reference sequence). The CDR3 is 13 residues long. The CDR3 region is CACGQDPNEKLFF. The CDR3 nucleotides are TGTGCCTGCGGACAGGACCCTAATGAAAAACTGTTTTTT.

The V gene is TRBV30, the J gene TRBJ2-3; the D gene is possibly TRBD2 (5 bases). The CDR3 sequence is 14 residues long. V dropped 5 bases and J dropped 4 bases, with 16 bases sitting between them. Germline CDR1 reads GTSNPN; CDR2 reads SVGIG (reference sequence). The CDR3, as DNA: TGTGCCTGGGATAAAGGGTTGGAGGCAGATACGCAGTATTTT. This codes for CAWDKGLEADTQYF. The variable domain in full, completed from reference TRBV30 and TRBJ2-3, reads SQTIHQWPATLVQPVGSPLSLECTVEGTSNPNLYWYRQAAGRGLQLLFYSVGIGQISSEVPQNLSASRPQDRQFILSSKKLLLSDSGFYLCAWDKGLEADTQYFGPGTRLTVL.

J is TRBJ1-2 and V is TRBV6-6, with 9 positions matching TRBD1. V trimming: 5 bases; J trimming: 4 bases; junction bases outside the gene matches: 11. This CDR3 comprises 16 residues. The germline V gene encodes CDR1 MNHNY and CDR2 SVGAGI (reference sequence). The CDR3 region is CASSRGTGYELYGYTF. The CDR3, as DNA: TGTGCCAGCAGTCGAGGGACAGGGTACGAGCTCTATGGCTACACCTTC.

The chain joins TRBV9 to TRBJ1-3; D gene unclear. Per the germline V gene, CDR1 is SGDLS and CDR2 is YYNGEE. The V end lost 0 bases, the J end lost 0 bases, and 13 bases lay between the germline ends. The CDR3 contains 17 residues. The DNA for the CDR3 is TGTGCCAGCAGCGTAGGGGAGCCTCTAAGCTCTGGAAACACCATATATTTT. It translates to CASSVGEPLSSGNTIYF.

The rearrangement links TRBV6-5 to TRBJ1-1, with D possibly TRBD1 on 6 matching bases. This CDR3 is built from 15 residues. Germline CDR1 is MNHEY and CDR2 is SVGAGI. Trimming removed 6 bases from V and 1 base from J, with 15 bases in between. The CDR3 here is CASSLTGGGNTEAFF. Written as DNA, the CDR3 is TGTGCCAGCAGCTTGACAGGAGGTGGGAACACTGAAGCTTTCTTT.

The V and J genes are TRBV11-2 and TRBJ1-1; 7 positions agree with TRBD1. Germline values: CDR1 SGHAT, CDR2 FQNNGV. The CDR3 consists of 13 residues. Germline trimming cut 5 bases from V and 6 bases from J; bases unmatched to any gene: 6. The CDR3 loop reads CASSIHGTAEAFF. The CDR3 nucleotides are TGTGCCAGCAGCATTCATGGGACAGCTGAAGCTTTCTTT.

This clone is large by share. The chain joins TRBV19 to TRBJ1-5; D is perhaps TRBD1 (5 bases). V dropped 6 bases and J dropped 6 bases, with 12 bases sitting between them. The CDR3 sequence is 13 residues long. Germline V lookup: CDR1 LNHDA, CDR2 SQIVND (reference sequence). DNA for the CDR3: TGTGCCAGTAGCTCGGGGGTCAGTCAGCCCCAGCATTTT. Its translation: CASSSGVSQPQHF.

The chain couples TRBV10-3 to TRBJ2-7; a possible D gene is TRBD2 (6 bases). The length of the CDR3 is 14 residues. V lost 5 bases to trimming and J lost 2 bases, with 13 bases between them. CDR1 is ENHRY and CDR2 is SYGVKD in the germline V gene. The CDR3 DNA is TGTGCCATCAGTAGAGGAGGAGGGACCTACGAGCAGTACTTC. Translation: CAISRGGGTYEQYF.